This TCR beta chain was captured by sequencing in a study of post-analysis software for immune sequencing data. Every TCR beta cDNA library bore unique molecular identifiers. TCRdb re-called the PCR reads through MiXCR, storing one row per CDR3 protein. The top ten clones hold over 9% of a sample with approximately 660,000 distinct CDR3 sequences, roughly three fifths of them seen once. The CDR3 totals 13 residues. V lost 6 bases and J lost 4, with 12 bases in between. A remark on this clonotype: Its antigen is as yet unknown.

Study-wide results and limits: Patients used several TRBV segments, including TRBV5-6, TRBV5-1 and TRBV20-1, more often than controls. Significantly lower normalized Chao1 diversity was found in patients with multiple sclerosis relative to controls. Clustering by F measure revealed strong co-clustering among samples prepared together in one batch.

The clonotype originates from a girl aged 2 to 10 with multiple sclerosis. Sequences were obtained from blood. This chain joins TRBV12-3 or TRBV12-4 and TRBJ1-1; weak D call: TRBD1 (5 bases). CDR3 sequence: CASSRGQGTEAFF. Here the CDR3 DNA reads TGTGCCAGCAGCCGCGGGCAGGGCACTGAAGCTTTCTTT.